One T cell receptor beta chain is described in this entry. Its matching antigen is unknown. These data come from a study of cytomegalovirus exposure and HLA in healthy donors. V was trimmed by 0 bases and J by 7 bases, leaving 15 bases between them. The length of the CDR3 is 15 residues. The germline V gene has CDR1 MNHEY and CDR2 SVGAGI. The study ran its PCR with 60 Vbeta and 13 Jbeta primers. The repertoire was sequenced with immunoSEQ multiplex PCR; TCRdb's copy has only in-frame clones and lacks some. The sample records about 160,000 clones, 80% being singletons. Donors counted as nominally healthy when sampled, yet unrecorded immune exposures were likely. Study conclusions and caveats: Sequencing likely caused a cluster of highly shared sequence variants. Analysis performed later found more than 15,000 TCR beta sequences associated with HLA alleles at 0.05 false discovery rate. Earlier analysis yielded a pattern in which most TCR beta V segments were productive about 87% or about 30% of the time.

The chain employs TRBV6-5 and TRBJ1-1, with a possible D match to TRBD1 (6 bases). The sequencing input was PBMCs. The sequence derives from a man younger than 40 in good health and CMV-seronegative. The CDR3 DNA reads TGTGCCAGCAGTTACTCGATCCGACAGGATGGTGAAGCTTTCTTT. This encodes CASSYSIRQDGEAFF.